What follows are 24 T cell receptor beta chains derived from one specimen sequenced in a study of early T cells in non-severe SARS-CoV-2 infection. Via MiXCR, TCRdb re-called the 5' RACE reads, giving one row per CDR3 protein. Of 30,000 to 45,000 distinct CDR3 sequences in the sample, roughly 9.9% were seen once. The sample comprised whole blood. These receptors all stem from an adult who was a healthcare worker with PCR-confirmed SARS-CoV-2 infection or an uninfected control (not recorded which).

This clonotype was found many times. The chain links TRBV6-4 to TRBJ2-1, with TRBD1 identical over 8 bases. This CDR3 region has 14 residues. The V segment lost 4 bases and the J segment 7 bases; nucleotides outside the gene matches: 6. Germline-derived CDR1 and CDR2 are MRHNA and SNTAGT. The CDR3 loop reads CASSVDRGQNEQFF. Here the CDR3 DNA reads TGTGCCAGCAGTGTCGACAGGGGTCAGAATGAGCAGTTCTTC.

The chain recombines TRBV5-4 with TRBJ2-1, with D uncertain. The CDR3 runs to 14 residues. Germline-derived CDR1 and CDR2 are SGHNT and YYREEE (reference sequence). V was cut by 2 bases and J by 3 bases, with 9 bases left in between. CDR3 in amino acids: CASSFPENYNEQFF. The DNA for the CDR3 is TGTGCCAGCAGCTTCCCCGAAAACTACAATGAGCAGTTCTTC.

This clonotype was detected only a few times. The chain couples TRBV29-1 to TRBJ1-1; the D is unclear. This CDR3 is built from 10 residues. V was shortened by 6 bases and J by 8 bases, with 10 bases between the two germline ends. CDR1 SQVTM and CDR2 ANQGSEA come from the germline V gene. The CDR3 nucleotides are TGCAGCGTCCTCGGCCGAGAAGCTTTCTTT. Its translation: CSVLGREAFF.

This clonotype was counted at least ten times. The chain employs TRBV20-1 and TRBJ2-1; 9 nucleotides match TRBD2. Losses at the gene ends were 3 bases for V and 1 base for J; bases not matched to a gene: 4. The length of the CDR3 is 15 residues. CDR1 and CDR2 (germline): DFQATT, SNEGSKA (reference sequence). CDR3 in amino acids: CSASHGLASYNEQFF. The CDR3 nucleotides are TGCAGTGCTAGCCACGGACTAGCGTCCTACAATGAGCAGTTCTTC.

The table lists this clonotype with many counts. The chain uses TRBV20-1 and TRBJ2-1, with 8 bases identical to TRBD2. Germline-derived CDR1 and CDR2 are DFQATT and SNEGSKA (reference sequence). The CDR3 runs 17 residues. J gave up 7 bases and V 0 bases, and 14 bases lay outside the gene matches. The CDR3 sequence is CSARDLSGTSTVNEQFF. CDR3 in DNA: TGCAGTGCTAGAGATCTTTCCGGGACTAGTACAGTAAATGAGCAGTTCTTC.

This clonotype showed up many times. V gene TRBV28 combines with J gene TRBJ2-7; D is possibly TRBD2 (6 bases). The CDR3 sequence is 14 residues long. Looked up from germline, CDR1 is MDHEN and CDR2 is SYDVKM. V lost 2 bases, J lost 4 bases, and 12 bases lay in between. CDR3 bases: TGTGCCAGCAGTTTAGGCGGGGTTGGATACGAGCAGTACTTC. This translates into CASSLGGVGYEQYF. Full variable domain (missing parts from reference TRBV28 and TRBJ2-7): DVKVTQSSRYLVKRTGEKVFLECVQDMDHENMFWYRQDPGLGLRLIYFSYDVKMKEKGDIPEGYSVSREKKERFSLILESASTNQTSMYLCASSLGGVGYEQYFGPGTRLTVT.

This clonotype has a handful of counts. The V gene is TRBV3-1, the J gene TRBJ2-1, with 8 bases lining up with TRBD2. V trimming: 1 base; J trimming: 8 bases; junction bases outside the gene matches: 10. CDR3 length: 16 amino acids. Germline V CDR1 and CDR2: LGHDT, YNNKEL (reference sequence). The CDR3 DNA reads as TGTGCCAGCAGCCAAGTACTAGCGGTACATCGTCATGAGCAGTTCTTC. Amino acid sequence: CASSQVLAVHRHEQFF.

This clonotype showed up many times. This chain links TRBV20-1 with TRBJ1-5, with D uncertain. Germline CDR1 reads DFQATT; CDR2 reads SNEGSKA (reference sequence). CDR3 length equals 14 residues. V gave up 2 bases and J gave up 7 bases, with 15 bases separating them. The CDR3: CSARHGSAGQPQHF. The CDR3 DNA sequence: TGCAGTGCTAGACATGGGTCGGCGGGACAGCCCCAGCATTTT.

This clonotype showed up just a few times. V and J are TRBV7-9 and TRBJ1-2; no clear D. Germline CDR1 is SEHNR and CDR2 is FQNEAQ (reference sequence). V was shortened by 1 base and J by 4 bases, with 10 bases between the two germline ends. This CDR3 spans 14 amino acids. CDR3 sequence reads: CASSLDPHSYGYTF. The CDR3 DNA reads TGTGCCAGCAGCTTAGATCCCCACAGCTATGGCTACACCTTC.

This clonotype was seen ten or more times. The genes are TRBV28 and TRBJ1-6, with TRBD1 identical over 7 bases. The CDR3 spans 14 residues. Germline CDR1 is MDHEN and CDR2 is SYDVKM. J lost 4 bases, V lost 6 bases, and 3 bases had no gene match. CDR3: CASSRDRYNSPLHF. The CDR3 DNA sequence: TGTGCCAGCAGCCGGGACAGATATAATTCACCCCTCCACTTT. Full variable domain (missing parts from reference TRBV28 and TRBJ1-6): DVKVTQSSRYLVKRTGEKVFLECVQDMDHENMFWYRQDPGLGLRLIYFSYDVKMKEKGDIPEGYSVSREKKERFSLILESASTNQTSMYLCASSRDRYNSPLHFGNGTRLTVT.

V gene TRBV7-3 combines with J gene TRBJ2-5; the D gene could be TRBD1 or TRBD2 (5 bases each). Germline V lookup: CDR1 SGHTA, CDR2 FQGTGA. V was shortened by 0 bases and J by 5 bases, with 13 bases between the two germline ends. There are 15 residues in the CDR3. The CDR3 here is CASSLTGAIGETQYF. CDR3 coding DNA: TGTGCCAGCAGCTTAACCGGGGCCATCGGGGAGACCCAGTACTTC.

This clonotype was seen ten or more times. This chain connects TRBV6-2 or TRBV6-3 to TRBJ2-7, with TRBD2 identical over 8 bases. The V gene end was trimmed by 8 bases and the J gene end by 0 bases; junction bases not matched to a gene: 9. The CDR3 extends over 15 amino acids. In germline, CDR1 is MNHEY, CDR2 SVGEGT. CDR3 sequence: CASSPLGGDSYEQYF. The CDR3 DNA follows: TGTGCCAGCTCACCCCTCGGGGGGGACTCCTACGAGCAGTACTTC.

This clonotype appeared a few times. CDR3 region: CASNRGPNSPLHF. The CDR3 coding sequence is TGTGCCAGCAACAGGGGGCCGAATTCACCCCTCCACTTT. The rearrangement links TRBV5-4 to TRBJ1-6, with 9 bases aligning to TRBD1. This CDR3 has 13 amino acids. CDR1 is SGHNT, CDR2 YYREEE, per germline (reference sequence). Trimming cost V 6 bases and J 7 bases; bases outside gene matches: 2.

V usage is TRBV11-1 and J usage is TRBJ2-1, with D tentatively TRBD1 (5 bases). Germline CDR1 SGHAT, CDR2 FQDESV (reference sequence). The length of the CDR3 is 13 residues. V dropped 4 bases and J dropped 8 bases, with 12 bases sitting between them. This chain's CDR3 is CASSSLGVHEQFF. Written as DNA, the CDR3 is TGTGCCAGCAGCTCTCTAGGGGTCCATGAGCAGTTCTTC.

Judged by abundance, this clonotype is medium-sized. The J gene is TRBJ2-7, the V gene TRBV20-1, with 9 bases matching TRBD1. CDR1 and CDR2 (germline): DFQATT, SNEGSKA (reference sequence). The CDR3 length is 15 residues. V dropped 6 bases and J dropped 4; count of bases not matched to a gene: 13. Here the CDR3 reads CSARPYSGTGYEQYF. The DNA for the CDR3 is TGCAGTGCCAGACCCTACTCCGGGACAGGGTACGAGCAGTACTTC.

Only a few counts were recorded for this clonotype. The chain has TRBV18 and TRBJ1-4; D gene unclear. Germline V CDR1 and CDR2: KGHSH, LQKENI. The CDR3 is 13 amino acids. The V and J ends lost 5 bases and 4 bases respectively, with 8 bases between them. DNA for the CDR3: TGTGCCAGCTCAGCCACGGTTAATGAAAAACTGTTTTTT. Translated, it gives CASSATVNEKLFF.

The sample holds many counts of this clonotype. The gene calls are TRBV20-1 and TRBJ2-5; unclear D gene. Trimming removed 1 base at V and 7 bases at J, with 13 bases between. Germline loops: CDR1 DFQATT, CDR2 SNEGSKA (reference sequence). The CDR3 is made up of 13 amino acids. The CDR3 loop is CSARVVPGSTQYF. DNA for the CDR3: TGCAGTGCTAGAGTGGTCCCCGGGTCGACCCAGTACTTC.

The chain recombines TRBV28 with TRBJ2-7; D gene uncertain. This CDR3 region has 13 residues. Germline CDR1 is MDHEN and CDR2 is SYDVKM. The V and J ends lost 3 bases and 3 bases respectively, with 9 bases between them. CDR3 coding DNA: TGTGCCAGCAGTTTTGGCAGCCACTACGAGCAGTACTTC. This codes for CASSFGSHYEQYF.

This rearrangement joins TRBV12-3 or TRBV12-4 to TRBJ2-5, with D uncertain. The CDR3 is 12 residues long. Deletions cut 6 bases from V and 10 bases from J, with 15 bases between. The CDR3 DNA sequence: TGTGCCAGCAGCGGGCTCCAGGTGGACCAGTACTTC. It is translated as CASSGLQVDQYF.

This clonotype has ten or more counts. The chain couples TRBV4-3 to TRBJ1-6, with 7 bases that match TRBD1. The germline V gene encodes CDR1 LGHNA and CDR2 YSLEER. This CDR3 has 12 amino acids. V was clipped by 3 bases and J by 14 bases; unmatched bases: 4. The CDR3 protein is CASSHEGASLHF. The CDR3 bases are TGCGCCAGCAGCCATGAGGGGGCGTCCCTCCACTTT.

This clonotype occurred many times. The rearrangement joins TRBV5-1 to TRBJ1-2, with a weak D call TRBD1 (6 bases). V dropped 2 bases and J dropped 0 bases, with 17 bases sitting between them. Germline V gives CDR1 SGHRS, CDR2 YFSETQ. CDR3 length: 17 residues. The CDR3 region is CASSLGPLRQANYGYTF. The CDR3 DNA reads as TGCGCCAGCAGCTTAGGCCCACTGCGACAGGCTAACTATGGCTACACCTTC.

Ten or more counts support this clonotype. The chain carries TRBV19 and TRBJ1-5, with a possible D match to TRBD1 (5 bases). V dropped 5 bases and J dropped 1 base, with 15 bases sitting between them. CDR1 LNHDA and CDR2 SQIVND come from the germline V gene (reference sequence). The CDR3 consists of 16 residues. DNA for the CDR3: TGTGCCAGTAGTTTCACCGGGACCACCAGCAATCAGCCCCAGCATTTT. Translation: CASSFTGTTSNQPQHF.

Many counts were recorded for this clonotype. This chain connects TRBV12-3 or TRBV12-4 to TRBJ2-2; possible D gene TRBD1, 6 bases. The V end was cut by 6 bases, the J end by 6 bases, with 11 bases between. The CDR3 is made up of 13 amino acids. This CDR3 is CASSKGVPGELFF. CDR3 DNA sequence: TGTGCCAGCAGCAAGGGGGTCCCCGGGGAGCTGTTTTTT.

This clonotype appeared many times. This chain links TRBV5-4 with TRBJ2-5; tentatively, D is TRBD2 (7 bases). Trimming took off 4 bases at V and 3 bases at J, with 22 bases between the two ends. Germline V CDR1 and CDR2: SGHNT, YYREEE (reference sequence). The CDR3 runs 17 residues. The CDR3 is CASSPGRSSGDKETQYF. In DNA, the CDR3 is TGTGCCAGCAGCCCGGGGAGGTCGAGCGGGGACAAAGAGACCCAGTACTTC.